These 20 T cell receptor beta chains were sequenced from one sample in a study of somatic mutations in cytotoxic T cells in rheumatoid arthritis. Sequencing used immunoSEQ multiplex PCR; TCRdb keeps in-frame clones, though not all of them. The sample yields some 14,000 clones, 70% to 75% seen once. Sequenced: CD8+ T cells sorted from blood. These receptors were taken from an adult with rheumatoid arthritis.

The CDR3 loop is CAWSVGEDTEAFF. The CDR3 coding sequence is TGTGCCTGGAGTGTGGGGGAGGACACTGAAGCTTTCTTT. The chain employs TRBV30 and TRBJ1-1; TRBD1 might be the D (5 bases). Germline values: CDR1 GTSNPN, CDR2 SVGIG (reference sequence). Trimming pared 0 bases from V and 3 bases from J, leaving 8 bases between. The CDR3 spans 13 residues. The full variable domain, completed using reference TRBV30 and TRBJ1-1, is SQTIHQWPATLVQPVGSPLSLECTVEGTSNPNLYWYRQAAGRGLQLLFYSVGIGQISSEVPQNLSASRPQDRQFILSSKKLLLSDSGFYLCAWSVGEDTEAFFGQGTRLTVV.

This chain uses TRBV11-2 with TRBJ2-2, with 7 bases aligning to TRBD2. Unmatched junction bases numbered 16, after V lost 4 bases and J lost 8 bases. This CDR3 region has 17 residues. Germline lookup yields CDR1 SGHAT and CDR2 FQNNGV. CDR3 DNA sequence: TGTGCCAGCAGCTGGGGAGGGCTATTGGTGGATATAGGGGAGCTGTTTTTT. The encoded protein is CASSWGGLLVDIGELFF.

The chain couples TRBV27 to TRBJ2-1, with 7 bases aligning to TRBD2. Per the germline V gene, CDR1 is MNHEY and CDR2 is SMNVEV (reference sequence). The CDR3 extends over 14 amino acids. Trimming took 7 bases from V and 1 from J; bases not matched to a gene: 4. The CDR3 nucleotides are TGTGCCAGCACCCAAGCGGGATCCTACAATGAGCAGTTCTTC. It is translated as CASTQAGSYNEQFF.

The chain recombines TRBV21-1 with TRBJ2-7. TRBV21-1 is deemed a pseudogene. The length of the CDR3 is 14 residues. CDR3 in amino acids: CASSKDWDCYEQYF. DNA of the CDR3: TGTGCCAGCAGCAAAGATTGGGATTGCTACGAGCAGTACTTC.

This clone was picked up a small number of times. The V call is TRBV5-6, the J call TRBJ2-7; a possible D gene is TRBD2 (6 bases). This CDR3 contains 16 residues. Deletions cut 0 bases from V and 3 bases from J, with 16 bases between. Germline V lookup: CDR1 SGHDT, CDR2 YYEEEE. This CDR3 is CASSLGTIGRLYEQYF. Here the CDR3 DNA reads TGTGCCAGCAGCTTGGGGACTATCGGAAGGCTCTACGAGCAGTACTTC. Full variable domain (remainder filled in from reference TRBV5-6 and TRBJ2-7): DAGVTQSPTHLIKTRGQQVTLRCSPKSGHDTVSWYQQALGQGPQFIFQYYEEEERQRGNFPDRFSGHQFPNYSSELNVNALLLGDSALYLCASSLGTIGRLYEQYFGPGTRLTVT.

V usage is TRBV27 and J usage is TRBJ1-2; 8 bases agree with TRBD1. J was trimmed by 8 bases and V by 5 bases; bases with no gene match: 13. Germline CDR1 reads MNHEY; CDR2 reads SMNVEV (reference sequence). This CDR3 contains 15 residues. The CDR3 coding sequence is TGTGCCAGCAGTATGGGGACAGGCCCCTGGGGGGGCTACACCTTC. It is translated as CASSMGTGPWGGYTF.

This clone has only a few counts. V is TRBV5-6 and J is TRBJ2-3, with 8 bases fitting TRBD2. The ends lost 0 bases at V and 2 bases at J; junction bases unmatched: 8. This CDR3 region has 17 residues. Germline V gene sequence: CDR1 SGHDT, CDR2 YYEEEE. In DNA, the CDR3 is TGTGCCAGCAGCTTGGTCGGGCGGGGGGTCTACACAGATACGCAGTATTTT. Translation: CASSLVGRGVYTDTQYF.

The chain carries TRBV5-4 and TRBJ2-7; no definite D call. The CDR3 totals 14 residues. V was clipped by 4 bases and J by 4 bases, with 15 bases between them. Germline CDR1 and CDR2: SGHNT and YYREEE (reference sequence). Here the CDR3 DNA reads TGTGCCAGCAGCCACTGGACCCGACCTTACGAGCAGTACTTC. This sequence encodes CASSHWTRPYEQYF.

There are a few counts of this clone. This chain connects TRBV27 to TRBJ2-5; tentative D call: TRBD1 (5 bases). Trimming took off 6 bases at V and 1 base at J, with 12 bases between the two ends. The CDR3 contains 14 residues. The V gene's germline CDR1 is MNHEY and CDR2 SMNVEV (reference sequence). CDR3 coding DNA: TGTGCCAGCAGACCCGGACACGTCCAAGAGACCCAGTACTTC. Amino acid sequence: CASRPGHVQETQYF.

The chain combines TRBV19 with TRBJ1-4; 7 nucleotides agree with TRBD1. Trimming at V came to 4 bases and at J to 7 bases, leaving 3 bases not matched to a gene. Germline V gene sequence: CDR1 LNHDA, CDR2 SQIVND (reference sequence). This CDR3 has 13 residues. The CDR3 loop reads CASSTNRGEKLFF. The CDR3 bases are TGTGCCAGTAGTACCAACAGGGGTGAAAAACTGTTTTTT.

The chain carries TRBV4-2 and TRBJ2-5; 9 bases align to TRBD2. The V gene's germline CDR1 is LGHNA and CDR2 YNFKEQ. V trimming: 0 bases; J trimming: 6 bases; junction bases outside the gene matches: 8. The CDR3 extends over 16 amino acids. The CDR3 coding sequence is TGTGCCAGCAGCCAAGATCTGCTAGCGGGGTCAAAGACCCAGTACTTC. Translating it yields CASSQDLLAGSKTQYF.

The chain joins TRBV15 to TRBJ2-7; possible D gene TRBD1, 7 bases. Germline CDR1 and CDR2: LNHNV and YYDKDF (reference sequence). The V end was cut by 2 bases, the J end by 3 bases, with 20 bases between. The CDR3 has 17 amino acids. The CDR3 loop is CATSRRTGGVGDYEQYF. CDR3 coding DNA: TGTGCCACCAGCAGAAGGACAGGAGGGGTTGGCGACTACGAGCAGTACTTC. Supplemented by reference TRBV15 and TRBJ2-7, the full variable domain reads DAMVIQNPRYQVTQFGKPVTLSCSQTLNHNVMYWYQQKSSQAPKLLFHYYDKDFNNEADTPDNFQSRRPNTSFCFLDIRSPGLGDTAMYLCATSRRTGGVGDYEQYFGPGTRLTVT.

CDR3 residues: CASSYTASGYTF. The CDR3 nucleotides are TGTGCCAGCAGCTACACGGCGAGTGGCTACACCTTC. The rearrangement joins TRBV9 to TRBJ1-2, with D unclear. This CDR3 comprises 12 residues. Trimming took off 4 bases at V and 7 bases at J, with 11 bases between the two ends. Germline V lookup: CDR1 SGDLS, CDR2 YYNGEE.

CDR3 nucleotides: TGTGCCAGCAGCTTAGCGGGAGGGTTCCACAATGAGCAGTTCTTC. It codes for CASSLAGGFHNEQFF. The chain combines TRBV11-2 with TRBJ2-1, with 8 bases fitting TRBD2. The CDR3 totals 15 residues. Per germline, CDR1 SGHAT and CDR2 FQNNGV. Trimming cost V 1 base and J 5 bases; bases outside gene matches: 4.

This clone has a handful of counts. The J gene is TRBJ2-3, the V gene TRBV7-9; the match to TRBD2 covers 11 bases. Germline V gene lookup returns CDR1 SEHNR and CDR2 FQNEAQ (reference sequence). The CDR3 consists of 15 residues. Trimming took 4 bases from V and 4 from J; bases not matched to a gene: 4. CDR3 sequence: CASSWLAGGSDTQYF. CDR3 DNA: TGTGCCAGCAGCTGGCTAGCGGGGGGATCAGATACGCAGTATTTT.

V usage is TRBV7-7 and J usage is TRBJ2-3, with D possibly TRBD2 on 7 matching bases. The CDR3 extends over 17 amino acids. From germline, CDR1 is SSHAT and CDR2 FNYEAQ (reference sequence). V was pared by 1 base and J by 5 bases, with 19 bases between. The CDR3 coding sequence is TGTGCCAGCAGCTTAGAGGGGGTCGGGGGGCTTGGAGATACGCAGTATTTT. Translating it yields CASSLEGVGGLGDTQYF.

The chain employs TRBV2 and TRBJ2-7, with unresolved D. This CDR3 region has 14 residues. V gave up 3 bases and J gave up 3 bases, with 12 bases separating them. Germline CDR1 SNHLY, CDR2 FYNNEI. CDR3 sequence reads: CASSDVGTFYEQYF. Written as DNA, the CDR3 is TGTGCCAGCAGTGACGTTGGTACGTTCTACGAGCAGTACTTC.

The genes are TRBV28 and TRBJ2-5, with 12 nucleotides matching TRBD1. The ends lost 8 bases at V and 4 bases at J; junction bases unmatched: 11. Germline assignment: CDR1 MDHEN and CDR2 SYDVKM. The CDR3 totals 16 residues. This chain's CDR3 is CASGRTGTGGLETQYF. The DNA for the CDR3 is TGTGCCAGCGGGAGAACCGGGACAGGGGGCCTAGAGACCCAGTACTTC. Full variable domain (rest looked up from reference TRBV28 and TRBJ2-5): DVKVTQSSRYLVKRTGEKVFLECVQDMDHENMFWYRQDPGLGLRLIYFSYDVKMKEKGDIPEGYSVSREKKERFSLILESASTNQTSMYLCASGRTGTGGLETQYFGPGTRLLVL.

The rearrangement links TRBV7-2 to TRBJ2-3; 9 nucleotides match TRBD2. The CDR3 runs 17 residues. Germline V CDR1 and CDR2: SGHTA, FQGNSA. The J segment lost 4 bases and the V segment lost 2 bases, leaving 10 bases of the junction unmatched. This CDR3 is CASSLNPMAGGSDTQYF. The CDR3 DNA reads as TGTGCCAGCAGCTTAAACCCGATGGCGGGAGGGTCAGATACGCAGTATTTT.

In its sample, this clone was seen once. The genes are TRBV10-2 and TRBJ2-7, with 7 bases lining up with TRBD2. This CDR3 contains 14 residues. The V gene's germline CDR1 is WSHSY and CDR2 SAAADI. Unmatched junction bases numbered 11, after V lost 2 bases and J lost 10 bases. The CDR3 spells CASSERAGVLGQYF. CDR3 sequence (DNA): TGCGCCAGCAGTGAGCGGGCGGGGGTTTTGGGACAGTACTTC.